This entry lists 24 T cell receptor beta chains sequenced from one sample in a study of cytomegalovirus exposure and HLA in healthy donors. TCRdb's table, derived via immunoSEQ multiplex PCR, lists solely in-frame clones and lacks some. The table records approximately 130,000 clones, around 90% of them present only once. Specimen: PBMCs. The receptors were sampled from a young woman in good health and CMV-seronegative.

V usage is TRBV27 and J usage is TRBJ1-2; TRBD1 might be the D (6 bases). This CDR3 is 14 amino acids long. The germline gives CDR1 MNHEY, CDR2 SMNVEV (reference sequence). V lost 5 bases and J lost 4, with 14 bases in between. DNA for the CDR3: TGTGCCAGCAGTCCGACAGGTCTCTTCTATGGCTACACCTTC. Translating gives CASSPTGLFYGYTF.

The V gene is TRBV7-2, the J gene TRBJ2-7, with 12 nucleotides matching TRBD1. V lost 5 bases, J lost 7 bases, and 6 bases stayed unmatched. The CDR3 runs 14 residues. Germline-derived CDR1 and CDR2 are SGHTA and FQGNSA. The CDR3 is CASSPGTGGWEQYF. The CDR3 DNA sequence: TGTGCCAGCAGCCCGGGGACAGGGGGCTGGGAGCAGTACTTC.

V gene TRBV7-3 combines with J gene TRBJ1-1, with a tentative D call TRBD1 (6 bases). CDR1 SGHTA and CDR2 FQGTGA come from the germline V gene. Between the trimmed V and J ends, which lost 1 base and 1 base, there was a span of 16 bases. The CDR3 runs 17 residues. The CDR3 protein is CASSLNGRGRGNTEAFF. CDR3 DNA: TGTGCCAGCAGCTTAAACGGTAGGGGCAGGGGGAACACTGAAGCTTTCTTT.

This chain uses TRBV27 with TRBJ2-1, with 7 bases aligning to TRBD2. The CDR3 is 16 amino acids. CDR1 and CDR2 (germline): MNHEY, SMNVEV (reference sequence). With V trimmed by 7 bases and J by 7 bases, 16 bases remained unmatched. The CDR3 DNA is TGTGCCAGCAAGAGAGCGAGTCTAGCGGAGTCTAATGAGCAGTTCTTC. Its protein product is CASKRASLAESNEQFF.

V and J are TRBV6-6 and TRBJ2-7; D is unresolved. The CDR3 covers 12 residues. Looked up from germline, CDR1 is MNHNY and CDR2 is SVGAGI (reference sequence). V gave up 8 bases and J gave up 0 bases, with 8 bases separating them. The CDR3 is CASGQLSYEQYF. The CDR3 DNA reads TGTGCCAGCGGGCAGCTCTCCTACGAGCAGTACTTC.

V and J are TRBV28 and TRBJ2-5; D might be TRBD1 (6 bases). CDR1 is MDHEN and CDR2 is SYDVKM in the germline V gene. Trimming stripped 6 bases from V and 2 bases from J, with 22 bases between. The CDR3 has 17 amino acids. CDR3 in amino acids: CASRTNYRDILQETQYF. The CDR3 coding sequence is TGTGCCAGCAGAACCAATTACCGGGACATACTTCAAGAGACCCAGTACTTC.

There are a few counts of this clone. The CDR3 bases are TGCGCCAGCAGCTTCGGGGACAGGAATAATGAAAAACTGTTTTTT. Amino acids: CASSFGDRNNEKLFF. The V and J genes are TRBV5-1 and TRBJ1-4; 8 bases fit TRBD1. Losses at the gene ends were 2 bases for V and 4 bases for J; bases not matched to a gene: 4. CDR1 is SGHRS and CDR2 is YFSETQ in the germline V gene. The CDR3 extends over 15 amino acids.

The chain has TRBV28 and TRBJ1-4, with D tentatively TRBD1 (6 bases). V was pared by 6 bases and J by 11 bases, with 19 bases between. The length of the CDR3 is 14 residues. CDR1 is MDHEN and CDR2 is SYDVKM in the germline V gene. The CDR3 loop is CASRINPGRGKLFF. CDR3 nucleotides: TGTGCCAGCAGGATCAACCCAGGGAGGGGGAAACTGTTTTTT.

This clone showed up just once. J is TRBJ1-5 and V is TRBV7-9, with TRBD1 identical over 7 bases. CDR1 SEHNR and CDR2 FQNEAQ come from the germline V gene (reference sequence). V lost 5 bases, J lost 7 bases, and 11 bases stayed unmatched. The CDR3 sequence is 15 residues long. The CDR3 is CASSLRGGVGQPQHF. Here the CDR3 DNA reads TGTGCCAGCAGCCTACGAGGGGGCGTCGGCCAGCCCCAGCATTTT.

The CDR3 protein is CASSTRTSGTGELFF. For the CDR3, the DNA is TGCGCCAGCAGCACCCGGACTAGCGGAACCGGGGAGCTGTTTTTT. This chain connects TRBV5-1 to TRBJ2-2, with 10 bases that match TRBD2. V shed 4 bases and J 5 bases; nucleotides not matched to a gene: 5. Germline V gives CDR1 SGHRS, CDR2 YFSETQ. CDR3 length: 15 residues.

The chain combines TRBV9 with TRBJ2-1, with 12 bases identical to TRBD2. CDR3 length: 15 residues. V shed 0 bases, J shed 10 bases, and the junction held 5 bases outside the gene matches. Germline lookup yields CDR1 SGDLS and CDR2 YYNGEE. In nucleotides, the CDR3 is TGTGCCAGCAGCGTAGCTAGCGGGAGGGCTGACGAGCAGTTCTTC. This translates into CASSVASGRADEQFF.

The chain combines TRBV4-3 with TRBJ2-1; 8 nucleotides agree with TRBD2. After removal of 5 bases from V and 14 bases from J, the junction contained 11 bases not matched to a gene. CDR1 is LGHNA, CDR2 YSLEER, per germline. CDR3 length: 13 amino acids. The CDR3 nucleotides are TGCGCCAGCAGCTTAAGCACGGGGACTAGTGAGTTCTTC. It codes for CASSLSTGTSEFF.

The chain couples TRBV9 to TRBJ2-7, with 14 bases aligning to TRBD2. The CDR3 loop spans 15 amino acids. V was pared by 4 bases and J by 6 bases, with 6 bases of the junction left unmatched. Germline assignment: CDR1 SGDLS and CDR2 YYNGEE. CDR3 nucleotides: TGTGCCAGCAGCCTAGGGACTAGCGGGAGCAGCGAGCAGTACTTC. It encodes CASSLGTSGSSEQYF.

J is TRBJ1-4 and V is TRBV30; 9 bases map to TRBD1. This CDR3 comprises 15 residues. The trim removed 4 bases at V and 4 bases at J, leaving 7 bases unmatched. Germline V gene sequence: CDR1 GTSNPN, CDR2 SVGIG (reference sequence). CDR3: CAWTSGTGYNEKLFF. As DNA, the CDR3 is TGTGCCTGGACCAGCGGGACAGGGTATAATGAAAAACTGTTTTTT.

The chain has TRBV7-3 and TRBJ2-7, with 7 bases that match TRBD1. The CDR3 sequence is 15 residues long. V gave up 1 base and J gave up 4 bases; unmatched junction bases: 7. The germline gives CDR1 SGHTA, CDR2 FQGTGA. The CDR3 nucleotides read TGTGCCAGCAGCTTAAAGACAGGGCTTAGTTACGAGCAGTACTTC. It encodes CASSLKTGLSYEQYF.

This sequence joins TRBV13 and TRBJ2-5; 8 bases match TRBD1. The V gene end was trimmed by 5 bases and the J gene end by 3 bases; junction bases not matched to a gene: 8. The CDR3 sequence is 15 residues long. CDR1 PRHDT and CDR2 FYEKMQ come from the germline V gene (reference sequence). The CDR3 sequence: CASSERLDREETQYF. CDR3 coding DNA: TGTGCCAGCAGCGAGAGATTGGACAGGGAAGAGACCCAGTACTTC.

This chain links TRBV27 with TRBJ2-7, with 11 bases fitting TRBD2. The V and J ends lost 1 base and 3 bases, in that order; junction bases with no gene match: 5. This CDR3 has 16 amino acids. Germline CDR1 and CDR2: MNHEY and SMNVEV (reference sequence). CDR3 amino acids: CASSLWASGGIYEQYF. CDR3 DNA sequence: TGTGCCAGCAGTTTATGGGCTAGCGGGGGGATCTACGAGCAGTACTTC.

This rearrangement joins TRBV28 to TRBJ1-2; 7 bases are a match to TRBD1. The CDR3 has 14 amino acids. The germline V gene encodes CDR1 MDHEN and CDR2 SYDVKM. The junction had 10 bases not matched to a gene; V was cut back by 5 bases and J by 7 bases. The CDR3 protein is CASSRQQGTGGYTF. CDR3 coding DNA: TGTGCCAGCAGTCGGCAACAGGGGACGGGTGGCTACACCTTC.

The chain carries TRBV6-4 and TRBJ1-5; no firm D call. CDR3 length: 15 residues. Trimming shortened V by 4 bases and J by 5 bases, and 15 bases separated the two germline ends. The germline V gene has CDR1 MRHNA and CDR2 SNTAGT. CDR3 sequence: CASSGEGSYHQPQHF. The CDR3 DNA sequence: TGTGCCAGCAGTGGGGAAGGGAGTTACCATCAGCCCCAGCATTTT.

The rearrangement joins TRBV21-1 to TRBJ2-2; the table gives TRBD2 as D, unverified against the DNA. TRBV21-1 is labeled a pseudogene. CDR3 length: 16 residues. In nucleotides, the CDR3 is TGTGCCAGCAACCCTTGGGGGGATAGTGGAACCGGGGAGCTGTTTTTT. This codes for CASNPWGDSGTGELFF.

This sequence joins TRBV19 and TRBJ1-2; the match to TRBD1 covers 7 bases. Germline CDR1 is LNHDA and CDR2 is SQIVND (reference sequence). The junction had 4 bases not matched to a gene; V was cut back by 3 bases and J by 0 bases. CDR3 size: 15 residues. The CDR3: CASSIPGTANYGYTF. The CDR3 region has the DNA TGTGCCAGTAGTATCCCAGGGACAGCTAACTATGGCTACACCTTC.

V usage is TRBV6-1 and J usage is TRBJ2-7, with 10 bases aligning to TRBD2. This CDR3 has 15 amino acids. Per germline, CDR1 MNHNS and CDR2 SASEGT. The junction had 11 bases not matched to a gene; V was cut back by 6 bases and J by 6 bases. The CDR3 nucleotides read TGTGCCAGCAGGACCCTAGCGGGAGCGAATTCCGAGCAGTACTTC. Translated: CASRTLAGANSEQYF.

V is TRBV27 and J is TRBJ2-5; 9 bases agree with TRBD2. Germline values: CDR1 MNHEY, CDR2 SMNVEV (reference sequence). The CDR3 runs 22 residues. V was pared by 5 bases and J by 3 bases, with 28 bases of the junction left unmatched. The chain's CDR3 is CASSQEERVSGRSLWAEETQYF. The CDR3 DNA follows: TGTGCCAGCAGTCAGGAAGAAAGAGTTAGCGGGAGATCCTTGTGGGCGGAAGAGACCCAGTACTTC.

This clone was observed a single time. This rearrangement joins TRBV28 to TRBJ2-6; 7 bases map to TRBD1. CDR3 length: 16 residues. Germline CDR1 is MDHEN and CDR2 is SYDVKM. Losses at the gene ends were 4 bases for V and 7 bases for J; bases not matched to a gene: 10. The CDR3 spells CASSSQGESDANVLTF. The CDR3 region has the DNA TGTGCCAGCAGTTCGCAGGGGGAGTCTGATGCCAACGTCCTGACTTTC.